Listed here is a single T cell receptor beta chain. The repertoire was sequenced with immunoSEQ multiplex PCR; TCRdb's copy has only in-frame clones and lacks some. The sample has around 130,000 clones, roughly 91% seen once. This entry belongs to a study of control samples from healthy donors and cancer patients. The CDR3 is 15 amino acids. Germline V CDR1 and CDR2: SGHTA, FQGNSA. Trimming took 1 base from V and 7 from J, leaving 13 bases between them. The sequence came from a man aged 50 to 60 with head and neck cancer. This chain uses TRBV7-2 with TRBJ1-4; tentatively, D is TRBD1 (6 bases). Sequenced: PBMCs. The CDR3: CASSLGDTRSEKLFF. CDR3 nucleotides: TGTGCCAGCAGCTTAGGGGACACGAGATCTGAAAAACTGTTTTTT.